The 8 T cell receptor beta chains reported below all come from one sample, sequenced in a study of CD8+ T cells in alopecia areata. RNA was isolated and reverse transcribed to cDNA, the sequencing template. Generated by immunoSEQ multiplex PCR, the TCRdb table keeps only in-frame clones and is missing some. Of 200,000 to 250,000 clones listed, roughly 56% are singletons. Sequenced sample: CD8+ T cells sorted from blood. These receptors came from a human donor in good health.

V and J are TRBV11-2 and TRBJ1-2; D unresolved. There are 14 residues in the CDR3. V lost 1 base, J lost 10 bases, and 16 bases lay in between. Germline V gene lookup returns CDR1 SGHAT and CDR2 FQNNGV. Here the CDR3 DNA reads TGTGCCAGCAGCTTAGCAGCACGGCCCGGAGCCTACACCTTC. Translation gives CASSLAARPGAYTF.

The chain is built from TRBV5-4 and TRBJ2-7; D is undetermined. The germline CDR1 and CDR2 sequences are SGHNT and YYREEE (reference sequence). The CDR3 sequence is 13 residues long. V was shortened by 3 bases and J by 2 bases, with 9 bases between the two germline ends. In nucleotides, the CDR3 is TGTGCCAGCAGCTCGACGAGCACCTACGAGCAGTACTTC. This sequence encodes CASSSTSTYEQYF. The full variable domain, completed using reference TRBV5-4 and TRBJ2-7, is ETGVTQSPTHLIKTRGQQVTLRCSSQSGHNTVSWYQQALGQGPQFIFQYYREEENGRGNFPPRFSGLQFPNYSSELNVNALELDDSALYLCASSSTSTYEQYFGPGTRLTVT.

This clone appeared a few times. This sequence joins TRBV7-9 and TRBJ2-1, with D possibly matching TRBD1 (5 bases). This CDR3 is 11 amino acids long. Trimming shortened V by 3 bases and J by 9 bases, and 6 bases separated the two germline ends. The germline V gene encodes CDR1 SEHNR and CDR2 FQNEAQ (reference sequence). The CDR3 sequence: CASSLGREQFF. The CDR3 nucleotides read TGTGCCAGCAGCTTGGGGCGTGAGCAGTTCTTC.

The chain is built from TRBV25-1 and TRBJ2-5; D unclear. The CDR3 has 10 amino acids. The germline CDR1 and CDR2 sequences are MGHDK and SYGVNS. The V and J ends lost 6 bases and 4 bases respectively, with 3 bases between them. The CDR3 DNA reads TGTGCCAGCAGGAGAGAGACCCAGTACTTC. The encoded protein is CASRRETQYF. Drawing the rest from reference TRBV25-1 and TRBJ2-5, the complete variable domain is EADIYQTPRYLVIGTGKKITLECSQTMGHDKMYWYQQDPGMELHLIHYSYGVNSTEKGDLSSESTVSRIRTEHFPLTLESARPSHTSQYLCASRRETQYFGPGTRLLVL.

This chain links TRBV7-9 with TRBJ2-5, with D maybe TRBD2 (5 bases). This CDR3 spans 14 amino acids. Trimming cost V 1 base and J 3 bases, with 9 bases left between them. CDR1 SEHNR and CDR2 FQNEAQ come from the germline V gene (reference sequence). The CDR3 spells CASSLGPAEETQYF. Written as DNA, the CDR3 is TGTGCCAGCAGCTTAGGGCCAGCGGAAGAGACCCAGTACTTC.

The chain employs TRBV7-8 and TRBJ2-5; tentatively, D is TRBD1 or TRBD2 (5 bases each). V gave up 1 base and J gave up 6 bases, with 12 bases separating them. CDR1 is SGHVS and CDR2 is FQNEAQ in the germline V gene. CDR3 length: 14 residues. CDR3: CASSLEGSDQTQYF. The DNA of the CDR3 is TGTGCCAGCAGCTTAGAGGGGAGCGATCAGACCCAGTACTTC.

The chain carries TRBV29-1 and TRBJ2-7; D is unclear. This CDR3 has 12 residues. Germline CDR1 and CDR2: SQVTM and ANQGSEA. Trimming left V 1 base short and J 3 bases short, with 7 bases between. CDR3 amino acids: CSVEGVDYEQYF. The CDR3 DNA reads as TGCAGCGTTGAAGGTGTAGACTACGAGCAGTACTTC.

V is TRBV5-1 and J is TRBJ2-7; tentatively, D is TRBD2 (6 bases). Germline V gives CDR1 SGHRS, CDR2 YFSETQ. The ends were cut back, 0 bases at V and 5 bases at J, with 9 bases in the middle. This CDR3 has 13 amino acids. In DNA form, the CDR3 reads TGCGCCAGCAGCTTGGGGGCGGGAAACGAGCAGTACTTC. This encodes CASSLGAGNEQYF.